The clone carrying this T cell receptor beta chain was observed a few times. The sample originates from a study of blood T cells in healthy people across ages. The CDR3 runs to 16 residues. Germline V gives CDR1 SGHTA, CDR2 FQGTGA. V trimming: 5 bases; J trimming: 2 bases; junction bases outside the gene matches: 10. Sample-barcoded 5' priming and a J-beta primer mix drove a second PCR of about 7 to 11 cycles. TCRdb reanalysed the 5' RACE reads using MiXCR and keeps one entry per CDR3 protein. The repertoire includes 1.8 million or so distinct CDR3 sequences, about two fifths of them detected once, and under 30% sits in the top ten.

Source material: blood. The clonotype originates from a human donor in good health. This chain links TRBV7-3 with TRBJ2-3; 7 bases match TRBD2. CDR3 loop: CASSPSWRGSTDTQYF. The CDR3 DNA reads TGTGCCAGCAGCCCCTCCTGGCGGGGGTCCACAGATACGCAGTATTTT.